This T cell receptor beta chain appears in the sequencing data of a study of shared clonotypes between healthy human individuals. The CDR3 has 14 residues. Per the germline V gene, CDR1 is SGHRS and CDR2 is YFSETQ. V was pared by 1 base and J by 6 bases, with 12 bases between. Sequencing used immunoSEQ multiplex PCR; TCRdb keeps in-frame clones, though not all of them. In the table there are 190,000 or so clones, about 66% of which are singletons. The receptor was isolated from a man younger than 40 in good health. The chain combines TRBV5-1 with TRBJ2-3; D is undetermined. The source material was memory CD4+ T cells sorted from blood. As to subset: CD45RA-negative fraction. CDR3 coding DNA: TGCGCCAGCAGCTTGAGTACATCACCTGATACGCAGTATTTT. Amino acid sequence: CASSLSTSPDTQYF.